Described below is a single T cell receptor (beta chain) sequence and its context. Its target is not known. The record originates from a study of T cell responses to AZD1222 COVID-19 vaccine. Data came from immunoSEQ multiplex PCR; TCRdb stores just in-frame clones and leaves some out. The table records approximately 170,000 clones, 80% to 95% of them present only once. Study results and limitations: Vaccine-related CD4 TCRs covered spike, predominating at 160-218 and 743-854. Donor demographics were predominantly white British with a female majority; clonal diversity may be underestimated. Baseline testing showed seropositivity in only six AZD1222 recipients.

This CDR3 comprises 12 residues. The V segment lost 5 bases and the J segment 15 bases; nucleotides outside the gene matches: 7. V is TRBV12-3 or TRBV12-4 and J is TRBJ2-1; 10 bases are shared with TRBD2. The sequencing here drew on peripheral blood, taken on day 0 of AZD1222 vaccination. This receptor was identified in an adult in good health. CDR3 residues: CASSLTSGFGFF. The CDR3 coding sequence is TGTGCCAGCAGTCTGACTAGCGGGTTCGGGTTCTTC.